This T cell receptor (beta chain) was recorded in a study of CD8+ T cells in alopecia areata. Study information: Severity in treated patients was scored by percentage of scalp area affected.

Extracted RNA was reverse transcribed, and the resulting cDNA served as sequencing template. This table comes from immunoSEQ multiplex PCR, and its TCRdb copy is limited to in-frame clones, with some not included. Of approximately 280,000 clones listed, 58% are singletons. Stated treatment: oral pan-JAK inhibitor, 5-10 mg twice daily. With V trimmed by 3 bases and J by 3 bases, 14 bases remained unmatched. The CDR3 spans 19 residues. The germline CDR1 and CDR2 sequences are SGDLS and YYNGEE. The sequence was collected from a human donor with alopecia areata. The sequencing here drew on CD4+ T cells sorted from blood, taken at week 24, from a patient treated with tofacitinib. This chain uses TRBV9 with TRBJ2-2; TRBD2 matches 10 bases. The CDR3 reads CASSAKGLAHTPYTGELFF. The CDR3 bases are TGTGCCAGCAGCGCCAAGGGACTAGCGCATACCCCGTACACCGGGGAGCTGTTTTTT.